This TCR beta chain was retrieved from a study of CD8 T cells in ankylosing spondylitis (TCRdb year 2017). With respect to the entire study: The study profiled T cell receptor beta repertoires in healthy donors and ankylosing spondylitis patients to find disease-linked TCR variants. Peripheral blood samples were taken, and synovial fluid was additionally collected from ankylosing spondylitis patients. In total, the full study cohort was made up of some 110 healthy donors and approximately 27 ankylosing spondylitis patients. General conclusions and limits of the study: The disease-linked clones were reported to be significantly enriched in matched synovial fluid samples from ankylosing spondylitis patients. The disease-linked clones showed a CD8+ phenotype and occurred at relatively low frequencies in peripheral blood. Some motif variants were previously reported in synovial fluid and blood of reactive arthritis patients, suggesting common disease-initiation mechanisms. Blood from ankylosing spondylitis patients appeared to be characterized by a TCR beta motif made up of under ten highly homologous amino acid variants.

In its sample, this clonotype was seen a few times. It lacks a known antigen. Within one base of it there is no much larger clone, and no base qualities were kept. According to the germline V gene, CDR1 reads SGHAT and CDR2 reads FQNNGV. Between the V and J ends, shortened by 0 bases and 7 bases respectively, the junction contains 9 bases. The CDR3, from cysteine to phenylalanine, totals 14 residues. The sequence is cut down to CDR3 DNA, 42 bases in frame from base 1. TCRdb lists the instrument as Illumina HiSeq 2500. Quantitative 5'-RACE with molecular barcodes was used to prepare TCR beta libraries. The study's processing was this. To identify disease-linked TCR variants, a new computational method was used, one built on a probabilistic model of VDJ rearrangement. The public sequencing data were trimmed at Q25 with fastp and processed into clonotypes with MiXCR by TCRdb, which kept only in-frame beta chains. One record per CDR3 amino acid sequence lists the most common genes and DNA. TCRdb, not the original authors, processed these V and J calls. This sample lists under 400,000 distinct CDR3 sequences; around 10% were detected once. The ten top clones hold roughly 9.1% of the sample.

Sequenced input: blood, either unsorted or a sorted T cell fraction (not recorded which). This TCR was sampled from a female donor with ankylosing spondylitis or in good health (not recorded which). This receptor chain uses TRBV11-2 and TRBJ2-2, and the D gene may be TRBD1, 5 bases matching. The bases are TGTGCCAGCAGCTTAGAGAGGACAAGCGGGGAGCTGTTTTTT. Translated, this is CASSLERTSGELFF.